This T cell receptor beta chain was sequenced in a study of CXCR3-negative and CXCR3-positive naive CD8 T cells (dated by TCRdb to 2018 to 2020). General notes on the study: In total, some 140 million TRB reads were obtained, which works out to roughly 1.5 +/- 0.3 million reads per library. Diversity and physicochemical repertoire analyses covered eleven to twelve donors pooled from two independent experiments. For the TRBV-TRBJ cluster analysis, the naive subsets came from 5 donors, while the memory cells came from 3 donors.

CDR1 and CDR2, per the germline V gene (reference sequence), are SEHNR and FQNEAQ. CDR3 length: 15 amino acids, cysteine to phenylalanine. The DNA is not on file. Each CD8+ T cell subset was flow-sorted in triplicate, with fewer than 350,000 cells per subset placed directly into RLT lysis buffer. To keep memory contaminants out, a stringent definition of naive CD8+ T cells was applied: CD45RO-CCR7+CD27+CD95-. Peripheral blood mononuclear cells were isolated from buffy coats using standard density gradient centrifugation. A FACSAria III was used to flow-sort naive CXCR3-negative and CXCR3-positive CD8+ T cells. Total RNA was extracted from sorted cells with an RNeasy Mini Kit. The paper's findings and limits, for the study overall: Both naive subsets had comparably high repertoire diversity, while memory CD8+ T cells had much lower repertoire diversity. Freshly isolated PBMCs were used for most assays because CXCR3 expression went down partially after cryopreservation. Surface CD5, linked to self-reactivity in mice, was comparable between naive subsets; TCR interaction strength was therefore also inferred from TRB CDR3 physicochemical properties. Within the same donor, TRBV-TRBJ usage looked similar between naive CXCR3-negative and CXCR3-positive cells, but memory cells had distinct patterns. TRB CDR3s from CXCR3-positive naive cells showed higher hydrophobicity (lower Kidera factor 4), lower energy, and higher strength and volume indices than CXCR3-negative naive cells.

As to this clonotype: Its antigen has not been determined.

The sequencer was a NextSeq 550. The Human TCR Profiling Kit (MiLaboratory) was used to make UMI-labeled 5' RACE TRB cDNA libraries. The full amount of extracted RNA was used for cDNA synthesis, and the full amount of resulting cDNA was used for PCR amplification. Libraries were prepared in parallel with an identical number of PCR cycles. Under the source paper's analysis protocol: With a minimum of two reads required per UMI, MIGEC and MiXCR pulled out about 50,000 +/- 10,000 unique UMI-labeled TRB cDNA molecules from each library. On average, each library contained about 40,000 +/- 10,000 functional in-frame TRB CDR3 nucleotide clonotypes without stop codons. After downsampling to 5000 UMI-labeled TRB molecules per sample, diversity metrics such as normalized Shannon-Wiener and Chao1 were calculated in VDJtools. VDJtools computed clonotype-size-weighted physicochemical properties of the central five CDR3 residues: interaction energy, strength, volume and Kidera factor 4. TCRdb reprocessed the raw reads; every CDR3 protein sequence is a single record, and DNA is not supplied. These V and J calls rely on TCRdb rather than the paper's analysis. The sample table holds roughly 65,000 distinct CDR3 sequences. Together, the top ten hold just over 0.7% of the sample.

This clonotype was sampled from a human donor in good health. Some clones in this sample may be carry-over from other donors' samples. This receptor chain uses TRBV7-9 and TRBJ2-7; TCRdb's D call of TRBD1 is untestable without DNA. The material sequenced was naive CXCR3+ CD8+ T cells from blood. Per the publication, the cell subset or site label means: CD45RO-CCR7+CD27+CD95- naive CD8+ T cells expressing CXCR3 (TNR3+). CDR3 region: CASSLEQGTTYEQYF.